One and the same sample provided the 16 T cell receptor beta chains below, sequenced in a study of T cells after somatic rescue of genetic block. Repertoires were generated with immunoSEQ multiplex PCR, while TCRdb's copy carries only in-frame clones and drops some. The sample carries around 70,000 clones, roughly 92% recorded once. Sequenced: peripheral blood mononuclear cells (PBMCs). These receptor sequences come from a man in his forties.

CDR3 amino acids: CASSSRRGSGANVLTF. The DNA for the CDR3 is TGCGCCAGCAGCTCCCGCCGGGGCTCTGGGGCCAACGTCCTGACTTTC. J is TRBJ2-6 and V is TRBV5-1, with D tentatively TRBD2 (5 bases). Looked up from germline, CDR1 is SGHRS and CDR2 is YFSETQ. The CDR3 runs to 16 residues. Trimming stripped 3 bases from V and 0 bases from J, with 10 bases between.

The chain employs TRBV4-1 and TRBJ2-3, with TRBD1 as a possible D gene (6 bases). V was trimmed by 3 bases and J by 6 bases, leaving 13 bases between them. The CDR3 loop spans 14 amino acids. Germline CDR1 MGHRA, CDR2 YSYEKL. The CDR3 loop is CASSQQVQGDTQYF. DNA for the CDR3: TGCGCCAGCAGCCAGCAAGTACAGGGCGATACGCAGTATTTT.

The chain's CDR3 is CASSQSWQFGNQPQHF. The CDR3 DNA reads as TGCGCCAGCAGTCAATCGTGGCAGTTCGGCAATCAGCCCCAGCATTTT. The rearrangement joins TRBV23-1 to TRBJ1-5; D not resolved. TRBV23-1 is labeled an ORF, and its function is uncertain. The CDR3 totals 16 residues. The V gene lost 0 bases and the J gene lost 2 bases, with 11 bases spanning the gap.

The genes are TRBV5-1 and TRBJ1-2; no firm D call. V was pared by 0 bases and J by 5 bases, with 11 bases between. This CDR3 contains 14 residues. Per the germline V gene, CDR1 is SGHRS and CDR2 is YFSETQ. The CDR3 DNA sequence: TGCGCCAGCAGCTTGGAGCCAGGAGTATATGGCTACACCTTC. Amino acids: CASSLEPGVYGYTF.

The V call is TRBV30, the J call TRBJ2-1, with D possibly being TRBD1 (5 bases). This CDR3 is 13 amino acids long. V lost 7 bases, J lost 15 bases, and 25 bases lay in between. CDR1 and CDR2 (germline): GTSNPN, SVGIG (reference sequence). The CDR3 DNA follows: TGTGCCTCCACGGGTTCGCTGGGGCGAGCGCGGTTCTTC. This encodes CASTGSLGRARFF.

This rearrangement joins TRBV9 to TRBJ2-1, with TRBD1 matching over 7 bases. Germline CDR1 SGDLS, CDR2 YYNGEE. The CDR3 extends over 17 amino acids. The V segment lost 3 bases and the J segment 1 base; nucleotides outside the gene matches: 10. In DNA form, the CDR3 reads TGTGCCAGCAGCGAGAGAGAGAACAGGGGATCCTACAATGAGCAGTTCTTC. It codes for CASSERENRGSYNEQFF.

V gene TRBV27 combines with J gene TRBJ1-4, with 9 bases identical to TRBD1. There are 14 residues in the CDR3. The V gene end was trimmed by 5 bases and the J gene end by 10 bases; junction bases not matched to a gene: 8. Germline assignment: CDR1 MNHEY and CDR2 SMNVEV (reference sequence). Here the CDR3 reads CASSQWDREGKLFF. The CDR3 nucleotides read TGTGCCAGCAGTCAATGGGACAGGGAGGGAAAACTGTTTTTT.

This clone is a singleton in its sample. CDR3 coding DNA: TGTGCCAGTAGTATGGTTCGCATTGCAGCCTGGAACACTGAAGCTTTCTTT. It specifies CASSMVRIAAWNTEAFF. The chain combines TRBV19 with TRBJ1-1; D uncertain. The germline V and J ends were trimmed by 3 bases and 1 base, with 18 bases remaining between them. The CDR3 sequence is 17 residues long. Per the germline V gene, CDR1 is LNHDA and CDR2 is SQIVND (reference sequence).

The chain joins TRBV27 to TRBJ2-7, with 13 bases matching TRBD2. The V segment lost 6 bases and the J segment 2 bases; nucleotides outside the gene matches: 4. The germline V gene encodes CDR1 MNHEY and CDR2 SMNVEV (reference sequence). The CDR3 consists of 15 residues. In nucleotides, the CDR3 is TGTGCCAGCAGCCCCACTAGCGGGAGGGCCTACGAGCAGTACTTC. It encodes CASSPTSGRAYEQYF.

This clone was counted a single time. This chain connects TRBV5-5 to TRBJ1-4; TRBD1 might be the D (5 bases). CDR1 and CDR2 (germline): SGHKS, YYEKEE (reference sequence). The CDR3 spans 17 residues. The V end lost 1 base, the J end lost 5 bases, and 18 bases lay between the germline ends. The CDR3 reads CASSLTRQRQKNEKLFF. The CDR3 nucleotides read TGTGCCAGCAGCTTGACCCGTCAGCGACAGAAGAATGAAAAACTGTTTTTT.

The chain employs TRBV29-1 and TRBJ2-7, with 9 positions matching TRBD2. J was trimmed by 2 bases and V by 4 bases; bases with no gene match: 9. Germline assignment: CDR1 SQVTM and CDR2 ANQGSEA. This CDR3 contains 15 residues. As DNA, the CDR3 is TGCAGCGTTGTAGGGCTAGCGGGACCCACCTACGAGCAGTACTTC. It specifies CSVVGLAGPTYEQYF.

This rearrangement joins TRBV2 to TRBJ2-7, with TRBD1 matching 8 bases. The germline V gene has CDR1 SNHLY and CDR2 FYNNEI. The CDR3 consists of 14 residues. Trimming cost V 6 bases and J 4 bases; bases outside gene matches: 8. CDR3 DNA: TGTGCCAGCAGACAGGGGGTCGGGATATACGAGCAGTACTTC. Translated, it gives CASRQGVGIYEQYF.

The chain is built from TRBV11-2 and TRBJ2-2; D remains unclear. Trimming removed 3 bases at V and 1 base at J, with 9 bases between. The germline V gene has CDR1 SGHAT and CDR2 FQNNGV. The CDR3 extends over 15 amino acids. CDR3 DNA: TGTGCCAGCAGCTTTAATATGGGGAACACCGGGGAGCTGTTTTTT. Its translation is CASSFNMGNTGELFF.

J is TRBJ2-5 and V is TRBV9; 9 bases align to TRBD2. Germline lookup yields CDR1 SGDLS and CDR2 YYNGEE. This CDR3 has 15 residues. After removal of 3 bases from V and 2 bases from J, the junction contained 5 bases not matched to a gene. CDR3: CASSAAGGWQETQYF. The CDR3 coding sequence is TGTGCCAGCAGCGCCGCGGGGGGGTGGCAAGAGACCCAGTACTTC.

In its sample, this clone was seen a few times. The chain joins TRBV7-8 to TRBJ1-6; D might be TRBD1 (6 bases). There are 16 residues in the CDR3. Germline CDR1 is SGHVS and CDR2 is FQNEAQ. V was pared by 6 bases and J by 0 bases, with 12 bases between. The CDR3, as DNA: TGTGCCAGCAGGGACAGCCAGAGCTCCTATAATTCACCCCTCCACTTT. This gives the protein CASRDSQSSYNSPLHF.

The chain joins TRBV6-4 to TRBJ2-3; 7 bases map to TRBD2. Trimming at V came to 5 bases and at J to 0 bases, leaving 5 bases not matched to a gene. The V gene's germline CDR1 is MRHNA and CDR2 SNTAGT. The CDR3 covers 15 residues. This CDR3 is CASSPGGSSTDTQYF. DNA of the CDR3: TGTGCCAGCAGTCCCGGGGGGTCTAGCACAGATACGCAGTATTTT.